Listed below are T cell receptor beta chains from one sample, sequenced in a study of response to subunit inactivated influenza vaccine. TCRdb redid the calling of the RT-PCR reads with MiXCR, one entry per CDR3 protein. Among under 950,000 distinct CDR3 sequences listed, around 21% were seen once. Here the sequenced sample was PBMCs from blood, taken less than 6 days after vaccination. The receptors shown here come from a man aged 45-65 years who received an inactivated influenza vaccine. Each CDR3 is given with its conserved first and last residue. A D gene is named only where the DNA matches it firmly. Clone size is not always given. Where it is, it says once, few, many or a class for expanded clones.

J gene,D gene,clone size,V gene,CDR3 DNA,CDR3 protein
TRBJ2-3,NA,many,TRBV5-5,TGTGCCAGCAGCTTGTGGGGCACAGATACGCAGTATTTT,CASSLWGTDTQYF
TRBJ1-1,NA,few,TRBV7-9,TGTGCCAGCAGCTTAGTAAGGATCTTGGCCACTGAAGCTTTCTTT,CASSLVRILATEAFF
TRBJ2-1,NA,few,TRBV7-9,TGTGCCAGCAGCCGACAGAACAATGAGCAGTTCTTC,CASSRQNNEQFF
TRBJ2-2,TRBD2,NA,TRBV12-3/TRBV12-4,TGTGCCAGCAGTTCTAGCGGGAGGGCCACCGGGGAGCTGTTTTTT,CASSSSGRATGELFF
TRBJ2-5,NA,few,TRBV18,TGTGCCAGCTCACAAGGGAACGCCAGAGAGACCCAGTACTTC,CASSQGNARETQYF
TRBJ2-1,TRBD2,NA,TRBV12-3/TRBV12-4,TGTGCCAGCAGTTTCCCACTTGCGGGGGGGCGGGGTAATGAGCAGTTCTTC,CASSFPLAGGRGNEQFF
TRBJ1-2,NA,NA,TRBV9,TGTGCCAGCAGCGCCACAATGGGGGCTAAGGGCTACACCTTC,CASSATMGAKGYTF
TRBJ2-7,TRBD2,NA,TRBV4-3,TGCGCCAGCAGCCAAGCAGGGACTAGCGGGAACCCCTACGAGCAGTACTTC,CASSQAGTSGNPYEQYF
TRBJ2-2,NA,many,TRBV20-1,TGCAGTGCGAAAACGGGGCAGTCCGGGGAGCTGTTTTTT,CSAKTGQSGELFF
TRBJ1-2,NA,few,TRBV6-5,TGTGCCAGCAGTGATAGGGTCTATGGCTACACCTTC,CASSDRVYGYTF
TRBJ2-7,TRBD2,once,TRBV27,TGTGCCAGCGGGACTAGGGTACGCTACGAGCAGTACTTC,CASGTRVRYEQYF
TRBJ2-2,NA,NA,TRBV7-9,TGTGCCAGCAGCTGGCAGGCTAACACCGGGGAGCTGTTTTTT,CASSWQANTGELFF
TRBJ1-1,NA,many,TRBV20-1,TGCAGACTGGAACGCATTGAACAGGGATTTAAAGCTTTCTTT,CRLERIEQGFKAFF
TRBJ2-7,TRBD1,few,TRBV20-1,TGCAGTGCTGCACCGGGACAGTTCTACGAGCAGTACTTC,CSAAPGQFYEQYF
TRBJ1-1,NA,few,TRBV28,TGTGCCAGCAGCCCGGCGGGGGATGGGGTGATGGAAGCTTTCTTT,CASSPAGDGVMEAFF
TRBJ2-7,NA,once,TRBV27,TGTGCCAGCAGTTTATTCAGGGGAGGGGAGCAGTACTTC,CASSLFRGGEQYF
TRBJ2-5,TRBD1,few,TRBV20-1,TGCAGTGGGAGGCAGGGGGCTCAAGAGACCCAGTACTTC,CSGRQGAQETQYF
TRBJ2-2,TRBD1,NA,TRBV29-1,TGCAGCGTTGGCCTGGACAGGGGGACCGGGGAGCTGTTTTTT,CSVGLDRGTGELFF
TRBJ2-7,TRBD1,few,TRBV28,TGTGCCAGCAGTCCTACTGCAGGGGGCCTCTCCTACGAGCAGTACTTC,CASSPTAGGLSYEQYF
TRBJ1-2,NA,few,TRBV12-3/TRBV12-4,TGTGCCAGCAGTTCTCAGGCTGCGGGCAGGGGCTATGGCTACACCTTC,CASSSQAAGRGYGYTF
TRBJ2-4,NA,NA,TRBV7-2,TGTGCCAGCAGCTCAGCGTCGTCCAAAAACATTCAGTACTTC,CASSSASSKNIQYF
TRBJ2-1,NA,NA,TRBV6-1,TGTGCCAGCCTCAGATCATATGAGCAGTTCTTC,CASLRSYEQFF
TRBJ2-3,TRBD2,NA,TRBV10-3,TGTGCCAGCCAATACGGGACTAGCGGGACAGATACGCAGTATTTT,CASQYGTSGTDTQYF
TRBJ2-2,NA,many,TRBV29-1,TGCAGCGTTGTTGTCCCGTCAGGTGGGGAGCTGTTTTTT,CSVVVPSGGELFF
TRBJ2-2,NA,few,TRBV12-3/TRBV12-4,TGTGCCAGCAGTTTCCCCCTGGGAGCGGACCTAACCGGGGAGCTGTTTTTT,CASSFPLGADLTGELFF
TRBJ2-2,TRBD1,few,TRBV10-3,TGTGCCATCAGCACAGGGACAGGGGGATTTAACACCGGGGAGCTGTTTTTT,CAISTGTGGFNTGELFF
TRBJ2-7,NA,NA,TRBV9,TGTGCCAGCAGCGTAGGCCTGTTGGACTACGAGCAGTACTTC,CASSVGLLDYEQYF
TRBJ2-7,TRBD2,NA,TRBV20-1,TGCAGTGCTAGAGACCCACATCGGACTAGCTTAGGTGAGCAGTACTTC,CSARDPHRTSLGEQYF
TRBJ1-1,TRBD1,few,TRBV20-1,TGCAGTGCTAGAAAGACAGGGAAGTCTGAAGCTTTCTTT,CSARKTGKSEAFF
TRBJ1-2,NA,NA,TRBV4-3,TGCGCCAGCAGCCAAGATGTAGGCCAGGGGTATTATGGCTACACCTTC,CASSQDVGQGYYGYTF
TRBJ2-1,TRBD2,few,TRBV20-1,TGCAGTCAGAGCGGGGCTTCCTACAATGAGCAGTTCTTC,CSQSGASYNEQFF
TRBJ2-3,TRBD1,many,TRBV4-1,TGCGCCAGCAGCCAACTGACAGGGGGTGCAGATACGCAGTATTTT,CASSQLTGGADTQYF
TRBJ2-7,TRBD1,few,TRBV4-1,TGCGCCAGCAGCCAAGATCTTCTCGGGACAGGGAGCTCCTACGAGCAGTACTTC,CASSQDLLGTGSSYEQYF
TRBJ2-3,NA,few,TRBV20-1,TGCAGTGCTAGAGTCTGGGAGCGGAAGAGCACAGATACGCAGTATTTT,CSARVWERKSTDTQYF
TRBJ1-1,NA,NA,TRBV6-1,TGTGCCAGTCCCCCCCCGATGAACACTGAAGCTTTCTTT,CASPPPMNTEAFF
TRBJ2-3,NA,NA,TRBV9,TGTGCCAGCAGCGTATTCGGCGTTACGAGAGGCACAGATACGCAGTATTTT,CASSVFGVTRGTDTQYF
TRBJ2-1,NA,NA,TRBV7-9,TGTGCCAGCAGCTTAGAGGAACGGGGAAAGCAGTTCTTC,CASSLEERGKQFF
TRBJ2-7,NA,NA,TRBV6-5,TGTGCCAGCAGTTCCCCTTCGGGCCTGGGCGAGCAGTACTTC,CASSSPSGLGEQYF
TRBJ2-1,NA,few,TRBV6-2/TRBV6-3,TGTGCCAGCAGCCCCGCAGGGGAGGTTTACAATGAGCAGTTCTTC,CASSPAGEVYNEQFF
TRBJ2-3,TRBD2,few,TRBV12-5,TGTGCTAGTGGTTTGGTCCTAGCGAGCGGGAGAAAGCATGATACGCAGTATTTT,CASGLVLASGRKHDTQYF
TRBJ1-5,NA,few,TRBV20-1,TGCAGTGCTAGAGATCCCAGGGCTGGTCAGCCCCAGCATTTT,CSARDPRAGQPQHF
TRBJ2-1,TRBD2,NA,TRBV20-1,TGCAGTGCTAGAGCCCGGGGGGGTACCTACAATGAGCAGTTCTTC,CSARARGGTYNEQFF
TRBJ1-2,NA,few,TRBV7-9,TGTGCCAGCAGCTTTTTTAGGGCAGACAACTATGGCTACACCTTC,CASSFFRADNYGYTF
TRBJ1-3,NA,few,TRBV20-1,TGCAGTGCTAGAGATGGAGGGGGTTCTGGAAACACCATATATTTT,CSARDGGGSGNTIYF
TRBJ2-2,TRBD1,few,TRBV27,TGTGCCAGCAGTTTATCTCAGGGGGCCACCGGGGAGCTGTTTTTT,CASSLSQGATGELFF
TRBJ2-1,NA,few,TRBV18,TGTGCCAGCAGCCCGGTTGGTGAGCAGTTCTTC,CASSPVGEQFF
TRBJ1-4,TRBD1,NA,TRBV7-2,TGTGCCAGCAGCTCGAGGGGGCTCGCTAATGAAAAACTGTTTTTT,CASSSRGLANEKLFF
TRBJ2-6,NA,NA,TRBV7-9,TGTGCCAGCAGCTTAGGTCACCTTCTCTCTGGGGCCAACGTCCTGACTTTC,CASSLGHLLSGANVLTF
TRBJ2-5,NA,NA,TRBV5-1,TGCGCCAGCAGCTTCCAGGGGAAGACCCAGTACTTC,CASSFQGKTQYF
TRBJ2-3,NA,few,TRBV10-3,TGTGCCACCGTAGAGGCAACGGGGGATACGCAGTATTTT,CATVEATGDTQYF
TRBJ2-3,NA,NA,TRBV20-1,TGCAGTGCTAGAGAGTGGAGCGGACCGGTGGCAGATACGCAGTATTTT,CSAREWSGPVADTQYF
TRBJ1-2,NA,few,TRBV24-1,TGTGCCACCAGTGACTCCGGGACTAACTATGGCTACACCTTC,CATSDSGTNYGYTF
TRBJ1-2,NA,NA,TRBV20-1,TGCAGTGCTAGAGATCGGGTCCGGTCAGCAACGAACTATGGCTACACCTTC,CSARDRVRSATNYGYTF